This note documents a single T cell receptor (beta chain) sequence. Its antigen remains unidentified. The method was immunoSEQ multiplex PCR; TCRdb's version includes in-frame clones alone and lacks a portion of them. Found here are under 1,900,000 clones, approximately 98.5% of them singletons; the top ten hold about 0.35%. Germline CDR1 and CDR2: MNHNS and SASEGT. Trimming took 2 bases from V and 8 from J, leaving 19 bases between them. There are 16 residues in the CDR3. The sample belongs to a study of shared clonotypes between healthy human individuals. Study in general: Contributing individuals were two females and a few males aged 18 to 49. Broader study findings: Of the naive CD4 clonotypes, roughly 5% were shared across several donors.

The TCR sequence derives from a young man in good health. The chain employs TRBV6-1 and TRBJ1-5, with D perhaps TRBD1 (6 bases). Sequencing was performed on naive CD4+ T cells sorted from blood. The subset: CD45RA+ positively selected. The CDR3 region is CASSEWTVPGDKPQHF. The DNA for the CDR3 is TGTGCCAGCAGTGAATGGACAGTCCCTGGCGATAAGCCCCAGCATTTT.